Each of the 10 T cell receptor beta chains below was sequenced from the same sample in a study of beta chain features in type 1 diabetes (dated by TCRdb to the late 2010s). Library preparation used the immunoSEQ multiplex PCR assay. The entire amount of isolated RNA was reverse transcribed using the High Capacity cDNA Reverse Transcription Kit, so the sequenced TCRB transcripts were expressed ones. The clones in this table, taken by TCRdb from immuneACCESS, are in-frame only. Not every clone is retained; where verified, under half of the shortfall comes from an unresolved V gene, and the cause of the rest is unknown. The sample has 200,000 to 250,000 clones on record, 68% of them singletons. The ten largest account for about 0.051% of the sample. The sequencing input was naive CD4+ T cells from blood. The cell subset or site label on this specimen signifies: true naive CD4+ T cells. These receptors were collected from a man aged 25 to 45 in good health.

The chain is built from TRBV30 and TRBJ2-7; weak D call: TRBD2 (6 bases). Germline CDR1 reads GTSNPN; CDR2 reads SVGIG (reference sequence). V was trimmed by 8 bases and J by 5 bases, leaving 13 bases between them. The CDR3 covers 11 residues. CDR3 nucleotide sequence: TGTGCCCGGGCGGAGGGGCACGAGCAGTACTTC. Translated, it gives CARAEGHEQYF.

V is TRBV7-2 and J is TRBJ2-5; 9 nucleotides agree with TRBD2. Unmatched junction bases numbered 3, after V lost 5 bases and J lost 2 bases. CDR3 length equals 14 residues. From germline, CDR1 is SGHTA and CDR2 FQGNSA. CDR3 loop: CASSRAGGQETQYF. The CDR3, as DNA: TGTGCCAGCAGCAGAGCGGGAGGACAAGAGACCCAGTACTTC.

The chain carries TRBV29-1 and TRBJ2-3; D may be TRBD1 or TRBD2 (6 bases each). This CDR3 is built from 16 residues. CDR1 SQVTM and CDR2 ANQGSEA come from the germline V gene. V lost 0 bases and J lost 4, with 17 bases in between. The CDR3 protein is CSVEDRDGGQADTQYF. CDR3 nucleotide sequence: TGCAGCGTTGAAGACAGGGATGGGGGGCAGGCAGATACGCAGTATTTT.

In this sample, this clone turned up a few times. V usage is TRBV14 and J usage is TRBJ2-4; TRBD2 matches at 7 bases. The trim removed 4 bases at V and 5 bases at J, leaving 8 bases unmatched. CDR1 and CDR2 from the germline V gene are SGHDN and FVKESK. This CDR3 spans 15 amino acids. CDR3 nucleotides: TGTGCCAGCAGCCCCTTTCGGGGGGAACAAAACATTCAGTACTTC. Translation gives CASSPFRGEQNIQYF.

V usage is TRBV29-1 and J usage is TRBJ2-1; a possible D gene is TRBD2 (6 bases). CDR3 length: 10 residues. V was cut by 7 bases and J by 8 bases, with 9 bases left in between. CDR1 and CDR2 (germline): SQVTM, ANQGSEA. The CDR3 DNA follows: TGCAGCGCCCGCGGGGATGAGCAGTTCTTC. This encodes CSARGDEQFF.

CDR3 bases: TGTGCCAGCAGCCCTCGTCCGGGACTGGGGAAAGTCGAGCAGTACTTC. As protein: CASSPRPGLGKVEQYF. The chain links TRBV14 to TRBJ2-7; weak D call: TRBD2 (6 bases). The CDR3 length is 16 residues. In germline, CDR1 is SGHDN, CDR2 FVKESK. Trimming shortened V by 4 bases and J by 6 bases, and 22 bases separated the two germline ends.

This clone was picked up a small number of times. J is TRBJ2-4 and V is TRBV30; D is possibly TRBD2 (5 bases). CDR3 length equals 15 residues. V was pared by 5 bases and J by 2 bases, with 16 bases between. In germline, CDR1 is GTSNPN, CDR2 SVGIG (reference sequence). The DNA of the CDR3 is TGTGCCTGGGGAGGCCCTGGCGGGTCCAAAAACATTCAGTACTTC. As protein: CAWGGPGGSKNIQYF.

The V call is TRBV30, the J call TRBJ2-2; D remains unclear. Germline-derived CDR1 and CDR2 are GTSNPN and SVGIG (reference sequence). V lost 4 bases and J lost 2, with 8 bases in between. The length of the CDR3 is 13 residues. The CDR3 coding sequence is TGTGCCTGGAATAGACTCAACACCGGGGAGCTGTTTTTT. It specifies CAWNRLNTGELFF.

V is TRBV27 and J is TRBJ2-7; TRBD2 agrees at 15 bases. Germline V gives CDR1 MNHEY, CDR2 SMNVEV (reference sequence). The V gene end was trimmed by 6 bases and the J gene end by 5 bases; junction bases not matched to a gene: 5. The CDR3 contains 15 residues. CDR3 loop: CASRPGLAGGNEQYF. The CDR3 DNA reads as TGTGCCAGCAGACCGGGACTAGCGGGAGGAAACGAGCAGTACTTC.

This sequence joins TRBV30 and TRBJ1-3; D gene unclear. Trimming removed 5 bases at V and 0 bases at J, with 11 bases between. The V gene's germline CDR1 is GTSNPN and CDR2 SVGIG (reference sequence). There are 14 residues in the CDR3. The CDR3 region has the DNA TGTGCCTGGGCGAGAGTCCTCTCTGGAAACACCATATATTTT. The encoded protein is CAWARVLSGNTIYF.